This T cell receptor (beta chain) was captured by sequencing in a study of blood T cell repertoires in COVID-19. Libraries were prepared by immunoSEQ multiplex PCR; TCRdb keeps only in-frame clonotypes and omits some of them. The repertoire holds approximately 230,000 clones, with around 85% as singletons. The CDR3 is 15 residues long. Germline CDR1 MNHNY, CDR2 SVGAGI (reference sequence). Trimming removed 8 bases from V and 4 bases from J, with 15 bases in between. This receptor was identified in a woman aged 40 to 55 with active or convalescent COVID-19. The chain is built from TRBV6-6 and TRBJ2-6; D is possibly TRBD2 (6 bases). The source material was peripheral blood. The CDR3 DNA sequence: TGTGCCAGCCTCCCGGGGGTGGCAGGGGCCAACGTCCTGACTTTC. It specifies CASLPGVAGANVLTF.